Sequencing of this T cell receptor beta chain was carried out in a study of T cell changes during pregnancy in multiple sclerosis. CDR1 and CDR2 (germline): LGHNA, YNFKEQ. This CDR3 region has 15 residues. V lost 0 bases, J lost 4 bases, and 5 bases stayed unmatched. Profiled with immunoSEQ multiplex PCR; TCRdb holds only in-frame clones, not every one. The table includes tens of thousands of clones, about 90% detected once. V usage is TRBV4-2 and J usage is TRBJ2-7, with 8 positions matching TRBD2. This TCR came from a female donor with multiple sclerosis, enrolled in a pregnancy study. The sequenced sample was peripheral blood, obtained in the second trimester of pregnancy. The CDR3 DNA reads as TGTGCCAGCAGCCAAGAACGGGGGGGCCGTTACGAGCAGTACTTC. Translation: CASSQERGGRYEQYF.